This T cell receptor beta chain was captured by sequencing in a study of monozygotic twins with inflammatory bowel disease. Study-wide findings and caveats: Diversity of TCRbeta measured by inverse Simpson was lower in IBD patients than in healthy co-twins.

Each TCR library consumed around 3.5 ug of total RNA. Researchers used template switching to add UMIs featuring a 6-nucleotide sample barcode. TCRdb reprocessed the 5' RACE reads and keeps a single row for each CDR3 protein, giving no DNA. This sample contains 200,000 to 250,000 distinct CDR3 sequences. In the case of this clonotype: What it binds is unknown.

This CDR3 has 13 residues. Germline-derived CDR1 and CDR2 are LNHDA and SQIVND (reference sequence). Researchers collected 2 to 2.5 ml of blood per donor. The sample comprised blood. The genes are TRBV19 and TRBJ1-4. This TCR was sampled from a human donor with ulcerative colitis or Crohn's disease, or a healthy co-twin of an affected twin (not recorded which). CDR3 protein: CASSISVDEKLFF.